This is a list of T cell receptor beta chains from one sample in a study of T cell clonotyping in hematopoietic cell transplantation. Only in-frame clones appear in the TCRdb table, and some are missing; sequencing was by immunoSEQ multiplex PCR. The profile shows about 29,000 clones, about three quarters of them singletons. The starting material was peripheral blood mononuclear cells, obtained before stem cell transplant. These receptors all come from a woman aged 25 to 45 with chronic myeloid leukemia. Some clones in this sample may be carry-over from other donors' samples. CDR3s include the opening cysteine and the closing phenylalanine or tryptophan. The D gene is left open where the match is weak.

>TRBV23-1|NA|TRBJ2-7
CASSQNPGYEQYF
>TRBV19|NA|TRBJ1-5
CASSIEGSDLQPQHF
>TRBV28|TRBD1|TRBJ2-5
CASDTGGPETQYF
>TRBV4-3|TRBD2|TRBJ2-1
CASSQDGGRNEQFF
>TRBV23-1|NA|TRBJ1-1
CASNRVRWTEAFF
>TRBV7-9|TRBD1|TRBJ1-3
CASSLSPGTGIGNTIYF
>TRBV4-2|NA|TRBJ2-2
CASSHRIGGADTGELFF
>TRBV7-8|NA|TRBJ1-5
CASSLRQFYQPQHF
>TRBV5-1|NA|TRBJ1-5
CASSLDGGGNQPQHF
>TRBV2|NA|TRBJ1-1
CASSVRTANTEAFF
>TRBV7-9|NA|TRBJ2-3
CASSTLPQSTDTQYF
>TRBV7-2|NA|TRBJ1-6
CASSLVTNSPLHF
>TRBV14|NA|TRBJ2-1
CASSQRLAEQFF
>TRBV25-1|NA|TRBJ1-5
CASSDPQSGARCNQPQHF
>TRBV7-2|TRBD2|TRBJ2-5
CASSHHGLAGETQYF
>TRBV2|TRBD1|TRBJ1-2
CASGTDRGLTGYTF
>TRBV29-1|TRBD2|TRBJ2-5
CSTRTGTSGGPQYF